This is a list of T cell receptor beta chains from one sample in a study of T cells in localized non-small cell lung cancer. Measured with immunoSEQ multiplex PCR; TCRdb has only the in-frame clones, and not every one. The sample lists 14,000 or so clones; over 85% were seen once. The sequencing here drew on peripheral blood mononuclear cells, taken before any cancer treatment. Receptors originate from a man between 40 and 70 years old with stage III lung adenocarcinoma. Each CDR3 is given with its conserved first and last residue. The D gene is left open where the match is weak. The size field is filled for only some rows; it gives once, few, many or a size class.

CASSRELNTEAFF | TGTGCCAGCAGCCGGGAATTGAACACTGAAGCTTTCTTT | TRBV13 | . | TRBJ1-1 | .
CASSSGQVYAETQYF | TGTGCCAGCAGCTCGGGACAGGTCTATGCGGAGACCCAGTACTTC | TRBV6-5 | . | TRBJ2-5 | TRBD1
CASSSASGIGDTQYF | TGTGCCAGCAGTTCCGCTAGCGGGATCGGAGATACGCAGTATTTT | TRBV27 | . | TRBJ2-3 | TRBD2
CASSQVGSGYGYTF | TGCGCCAGCAGCCAAGTGGGGTCGGGCTATGGCTACACCTTC | TRBV4-3 | . | TRBJ1-2 | .
CAISTDPNYGYTF | TGTGCCATCAGCACTGATCCTAACTATGGCTACACCTTC | TRBV10-3 | . | TRBJ1-2 | .
CASSIRRINEQFF | TGTGCCAGCAGCATTAGACGCATCAATGAGCAGTTCTTC | TRBV7-2 | . | TRBJ2-1 | .
CASSSGGGSQYF | TGTGCCAGCAGTTCCGGGGGGGGGTCGCAGTATTTT | TRBV28 | . | TRBJ2-3 | TRBD2
CASSLIGERQPQHF | TGTGCCAGCAGTTTAATTGGGGAGCGTCAGCCCCAGCATTTT | TRBV28 | . | TRBJ1-5 | .
CASSSRDTGELFF | TGCGCCAGCAGCTCCAGGGACACCGGGGAGCTGTTTTTT | TRBV5-1 | . | TRBJ2-2 | .
CASSPGGYEQYF | TGTGCCAGCTCACCCGGAGGTTACGAGCAGTACTTC | TRBV18 | . | TRBJ2-7 | .
CASSHAGFSNEQFF | TGCGCCAGCAGCCATGCAGGGTTTAGCAATGAGCAGTTCTTC | TRBV4-1 | . | TRBJ2-1 | .
CASSSRGRGYGYTF | TGTGCCAGCAGTTCAAGGGGGCGCGGCTATGGCTACACCTTC | TRBV6-5 | . | TRBJ1-2 | TRBD1
CASSYSGSPVQETQYF | TGTGCCAGCAGTTACTCGGGGTCGCCGGTACAAGAGACCCAGTACTTC | TRBV6-6 | . | TRBJ2-5 | .
CASSPRLAGPMEQFF | TGTGCCAGCTCACCACGACTAGCGGGCCCTATGGAGCAGTTCTTC | TRBV18 | . | TRBJ2-1 | TRBD2
CAIHSGNTIYF | TGTGCCATTCACTCTGGAAACACCATATATTTT | TRBV10-3 | . | TRBJ1-3 | .
CASSFGANEQFF | TGTGCCAGCAGCTTCGGGGCTAATGAGCAGTTCTTC | TRBV7-6 | once | TRBJ2-1 | .
CASSLGAGGLTYNEQFF | TGTGCCAGCAGCTTAGGAGCGGGAGGCCTTACTTACAATGAGCAGTTCTTC | TRBV5-4 | . | TRBJ2-1 | TRBD2
CASRPLGFLSEAFF | TGTGCCAGCAGACCTCTGGGTTTTTTGTCTGAAGCTTTCTTT | TRBV6-1 | . | TRBJ1-1 | .
CASSLGSLQRRLNTGELFF | TGTGCCAGCAGCTTAGGCTCACTACAACGAAGACTGAACACCGGGGAGCTGTTTTTT | TRBV7-9 | . | TRBJ2-2 | .
CASSPSILRGTNVDGYTF | TGCGCCAGCAGCCCCTCGATTCTGAGGGGCACGAACGTCGATGGCTACACCTTC | TRBV4-1 | . | TRBJ1-2 | .